The clone carrying this T cell receptor (beta chain) was counted once. Its specificity is not known. The V gene lost 8 bases and the J gene lost 5 bases, with 9 bases spanning the gap. The CDR3 is 11 residues long. The germline V gene has CDR1 LNHDA and CDR2 SQIVND (reference sequence). The data originate from a study of CD8 T cells in ankylosing spondylitis. Broader study findings: Within matched ankylosing spondylitis synovial fluid, disease-linked clones were reportedly significantly enriched.

TCRdb re-derived calls from the 5' RACE reads in MiXCR, one entry per CDR3 protein. The sample records around 150,000 distinct CDR3 sequences, around a third being singletons. The sequencing sample was made of synovial fluid, either unsorted or a sorted T cell fraction (not recorded which). The chain has TRBV19 and TRBJ1-1; D unclear. The sequence was obtained from a male donor with ankylosing spondylitis. CDR3 protein: CASLTRTEAFF. The DNA of the CDR3 is TGTGCCAGTCTAACCCGGACTGAAGCTTTCTTT. Variable domain in full (rest from reference TRBV19 and TRBJ1-1): DGGITQSPKYLFRKEGQNVTLSCEQNLNHDAMYWYRQDPGQGLRLIYYSQIVNDFQKGDIAEGYSVSREKKESFPLTVTSAQKNPTAFYLCASLTRTEAFFGQGTRLTVV.